Listed below are T cell receptor beta chains from one sample, sequenced in a study of blood T cell repertoires in COVID-19. TCRdb's table, derived via immunoSEQ multiplex PCR, lists solely in-frame clones and lacks some. The sample lists just under 95,000 clones, 80% occurring once. Material: peripheral blood. The receptors were gathered from a human donor in a cohort sampled during active COVID-19. CDR3s include the opening cysteine and the closing phenylalanine or tryptophan. D genes are given only for firm matches. Clone size is not always given. Where it is, it says once, few, many or a class for expanded clones.

clone_size,v_call,d_call,j_call,cdr3_aa,cdr3_nt
few,TRBV19,TRBD2,TRBJ2-1,CASKSSLGTSGYGEQFF,TGTGCCAGTAAGAGTAGTCTGGGGACTAGCGGGTATGGTGAGCAGTTCTTC
.,TRBV12-2,.,TRBJ2-2,CASRLASGNTGELFF,TGTGCAAGTCGCTTAGCTAGCGGGAACACCGGGGAGCTGTTTTTT
.,TRBV6-5,TRBD2,TRBJ2-1,CASSYSSGSRDNEQFF,TGTGCCAGCAGTTACTCGAGCGGGAGTCGCGACAATGAGCAGTTCTTC
.,TRBV27,.,TRBJ1-1,CASRGHTNTEAFF,TGTGCCAGCAGAGGACACACGAACACTGAAGCTTTCTTT
.,TRBV6-5,.,TRBJ2-7,CASSYRRPEDEQYF,TGTGCCAGCAGTTACCGCCGTCCGGAGGACGAGCAGTACTTC
.,TRBV30,.,TRBJ2-6,CAWSVVTWNSGANVLTF,TGTGCCTGGAGTGTTGTGACTTGGAACTCTGGGGCCAACGTCCTGACTTTC
.,TRBV6-5,TRBD1,TRBJ1-2,CASSRQGDYGYTF,TGTGCCAGCAGCCGACAGGGTGACTATGGCTACACCTTC
.,TRBV19,.,TRBJ2-7,CASSIDRDAGTPHF,TGTGCCAGTAGTATAGATCGAGATGCCGGGACACCGCACTTC
.,TRBV10-3,TRBD2,TRBJ2-3,CAINRAGGGTDTQYF,TGTGCCATCAACAGGGCGGGAGGGGGCACAGATACGCAGTATTTT
.,TRBV23-1,TRBD2,TRBJ2-7,CASSQPPGLAGDYEQYF,TGCGCCAGCAGTCAACCCCCCGGACTAGCGGGAGATTACGAGCAGTACTTC
.,TRBV12-3/TRBV12-4,.,TRBJ1-4,CASSSGGAKLFF,TGTGCCAGCAGTTCTGGAGGGGCTAAACTGTTTTTT
.,TRBV6-5,.,TRBJ2-7,CASSQSSSVGEQYF,TGTGCCAGCAGTCAGTCTAGCTCAGTGGGCGAGCAGTACTTC
.,TRBV27,.,TRBJ2-7,CASSLSAGPTYEQYF,TGTGCCAGCAGTTTATCAGCGGGTCCCACCTACGAGCAGTACTTC
.,TRBV5-1,TRBD2,TRBJ2-1,CASSFRAGDSNEQFF,TGCGCCAGCAGCTTCCGAGCGGGAGACTCCAATGAGCAGTTCTTC
few,TRBV12-3/TRBV12-4,.,TRBJ1-2,CASSETGVYGYTF,TGTGCCAGCAGTGAGACAGGTGTCTATGGCTACACCTTC
.,TRBV6-5,.,TRBJ2-7,CASSQQGRDSYEQYF,TGTGCCAGCAGTCAACAGGGGCGGGACTCCTACGAGCAGTACTTC
.,TRBV19,TRBD2,TRBJ2-1,CASQWGWASGRRNEQFF,TGTGCCAGTCAGTGGGGTTGGGCTAGCGGGAGGAGGAATGAGCAGTTCTTC
few,TRBV7-9,.,TRBJ1-1,CASSFGGNTEAFF,TGTGCCAGCAGCTTCGGGGGAAACACTGAAGCTTTCTTT
.,TRBV7-6,TRBD2,TRBJ2-7,CASSPRLAGEGEQYF,TGTGCCAGCAGCCCCCGACTAGCGGGAGAAGGCGAGCAGTACTTC
.,TRBV6-2/TRBV6-3,TRBD1,TRBJ1-1,CASSYGQGVEAFF,TGTGCCAGCAGTTACGGACAGGGTGTAGAAGCTTTCTTT
.,TRBV6-5,.,TRBJ2-5,CASSLAETQYF,TGTGCCAGCAGCTTAGCCGAGACCCAGTACTTC
.,TRBV25-1,TRBD1,TRBJ2-7,CASSVGQGVIYEQYF,TGTGCCAGCAGTGTGGGACAGGGGGTCATCTACGAGCAGTACTTC
.,TRBV18,.,TRBJ2-1,CASSPLDYGGHNEQFF,TGTGCCAGCTCACCTCTGGACTATGGCGGACACAATGAGCAGTTCTTC
.,TRBV7-9,.,TRBJ2-7,CASRASSYEQYF,TGTGCCAGCAGGGCTAGCTCCTACGAGCAGTACTTC
.,TRBV30,TRBD1,TRBJ2-3,CAGRTGAVTDTQYF,TGTGCCGGGAGGACAGGGGCAGTGACAGATACGCAGTATTTT
.,TRBV2,TRBD2,TRBJ2-7,CASSRLAARSHEQYF,TGTGCCAGCAGTCGACTAGCAGCACGATCCCACGAGCAGTACTTC
few,TRBV7-6,.,TRBJ1-1,CASSSGTRGTEAFF,TGTGCCAGCAGCAGCGGGACGCGGGGTACTGAAGCTTTCTTT
.,TRBV7-2,TRBD1,TRBJ2-7,CASRPSSGGEQYF,TGTGCCAGCAGACCTAGTTCAGGGGGCGAGCAGTACTTC
.,TRBV6-5,.,TRBJ1-1,CASSSRNTEAFF,TGTGCCAGCAGTTCTAGGAACACTGAAGCTTTCTTT
.,TRBV5-6,.,TRBJ2-6,CASSPPQTAGANVLTF,TGTGCCAGCAGCCCCCCCCAAACAGCAGGGGCCAACGTCCTGACTTTC
.,TRBV5-4,TRBD2,TRBJ2-3,CASSFGGGMSTDTQYF,TGTGCCAGCAGCTTCGGGGGAGGGATGAGCACAGATACGCAGTATTTT
.,TRBV11-3,.,TRBJ2-3,CASSLRSGTDTQYF,TGTGCCAGCAGCCTTCGTTCGGGCACAGATACGCAGTATTTT
.,TRBV28,.,TRBJ1-2,CASSLLNWGPNGYTF,TGTGCCAGCAGTTTATTGAACTGGGGGCCTAATGGCTACACCTTC
.,TRBV9,.,TRBJ1-2,CASSVEGQSVGYTF,TGTGCCAGCAGCGTAGAGGGGCAATCCGTCGGCTACACCTTC
.,TRBV28,.,TRBJ2-7,CASSPLGQSYEQYF,TGTGCCAGCAGCCCCCTGGGGCAGTCCTACGAGCAGTACTTC